This T cell receptor (beta chain) stems from a study of T-cell reconstitution after alpha-beta-depleted transplantation in children. Findings and limits, study-wide: Reportedly, only several hundred clones from non-depleted graft cells drove alpha-beta T-cell counts at about two months.

The table lists this clonotype with a few counts. Its antigen remains unidentified. A TCRbeta library incorporating unique molecular identifiers was prepared. MiXCR, run by TCRdb on the PCR reads, gives a single entry per CDR3 protein. The table lists about 980,000 distinct CDR3 sequences, about 31% of them singletons. Germline V CDR1 and CDR2: SQVTM, ANQGSEA. This CDR3 region has 13 residues. Trimming removed 1 base at V and 1 base at J, with 7 bases between. The chain recombines TRBV29-1 with TRBJ1-1; no definite D call. The clonotype comes from a boy in the first two years of life who had a stem cell transplant for SCID, so the T cells may come from the graft donor. This specimen consisted of PBMCs, mostly from graft donor cells, obtained 360 days after TCRalphabeta/CD19-depleted stem cell transplant. The CDR3 protein is CSVEVGPNTEAFF. The CDR3 DNA follows: TGCAGCGTTGAAGTTGGTCCGAACACTGAAGCTTTCTTT.